These 2 T cell receptor beta chains originate from one sample sequenced in a study of T cells after yellow fever vaccination. MiXCR was run by TCRdb on the 5' RACE reads, yielding one entry per CDR3 protein. Of around 320,000 distinct CDR3 sequences in the sample, 9.5% to 12% were seen once. The sample in question was CD4+ T cells sorted from PBMCs, obtained 45 days after the yellow fever booster vaccination. These receptors came from a man aged 18 to 35 who received the YFV17D yellow fever vaccine.

This clonotype was counted only a few times. The CDR3 sequence is CSGSRQGADTQYF. In nucleotides, the CDR3 is TGCAGCGGCTCCCGACAGGGCGCAGATACGCAGTATTTT. The chain employs TRBV29-1 and TRBJ2-3, with 7 positions matching TRBD1. The length of the CDR3 is 13 residues. Germline CDR1 is SQVTM and CDR2 is ANQGSEA. With V trimmed by 7 bases and J by 4 bases, 8 bases remained unmatched.

The J gene is TRBJ1-5, the V gene TRBV21-1; the table's D gene call, TRBD1, was not cross checked with the DNA. TRBV21-1 is described as a pseudogene. This CDR3 comprises 16 residues. The CDR3 loop reads CASSYRDRHRNQPQHF. The CDR3 coding sequence is TGTGCCAGCAGCTACAGGGACAGGCATCGCAATCAGCCCCAGCATTTT.